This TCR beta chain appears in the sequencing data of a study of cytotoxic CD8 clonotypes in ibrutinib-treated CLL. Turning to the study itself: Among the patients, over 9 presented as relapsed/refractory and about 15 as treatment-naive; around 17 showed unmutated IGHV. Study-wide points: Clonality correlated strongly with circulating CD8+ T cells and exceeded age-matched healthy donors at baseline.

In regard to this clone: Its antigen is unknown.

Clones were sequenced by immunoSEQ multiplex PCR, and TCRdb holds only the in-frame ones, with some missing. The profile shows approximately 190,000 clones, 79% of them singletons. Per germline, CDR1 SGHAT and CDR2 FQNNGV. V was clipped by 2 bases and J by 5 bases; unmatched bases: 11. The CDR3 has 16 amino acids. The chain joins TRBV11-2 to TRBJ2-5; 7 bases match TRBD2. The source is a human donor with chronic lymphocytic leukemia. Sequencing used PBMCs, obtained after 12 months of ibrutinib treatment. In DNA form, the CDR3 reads TGTGCCAGCAGCTTAATTCCCAGCGGGATGGGGGAGACCCAGTACTTC. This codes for CASSLIPSGMGETQYF.